These 27 T cell receptor beta chains share one sample of origin, sequenced in a study of a mutant IDH1 vaccine in newly diagnosed glioma. Time point reported: week 47, end of study. Each dose of the vaccine consisted of 300 ug of mutant IDH1 20-mer peptide, with topical imiquimod. Their cognate antigens are unknown. The method was immunoSEQ multiplex PCR; TCRdb's version includes in-frame clones alone and lacks a portion of them. The sample has some 62,000 clones, about four fifths seen once. Sample: PBMCs, taken from a glioma patient whose treatment included an IDH1 peptide vaccine. The receptors originated from a young man with glioma.

About this clone: Other DNA sequences in this sample translate to the same CDR3. This sequence joins TRBV7-9 and TRBJ1-1; possible D gene TRBD1, 6 bases. The germline gives CDR1 SEHNR, CDR2 FQNEAQ (reference sequence). The CDR3 extends over 13 amino acids. V gave up 7 bases and J gave up 4 bases, with 13 bases separating them. The DNA for the CDR3 is TGTGCCAGCAACGTGGGGGGCGGCACTGAAGCTTTCTTT. Amino acid sequence: CASNVGGGTEAFF.

The chain recombines TRBV11-2 with TRBJ1-1; D call uncertain. Germline CDR1 SGHAT, CDR2 FQNNGV. Trimming shortened V by 8 bases and J by 1 base, and 8 bases separated the two germline ends. This CDR3 comprises 12 residues. CDR3 region: CASCGQNTEAFF. CDR3 sequence (DNA): TGTGCCAGCTGTGGGCAGAACACTGAAGCTTTCTTT.

The chain is built from TRBV28 and TRBJ2-3, with unresolved D. Between the trimmed V and J ends, which lost 1 base and 0 bases, there was a span of 5 bases. Germline CDR1 reads MDHEN; CDR2 reads SYDVKM. The CDR3 runs to 14 residues. The CDR3 loop is CASSLYPSTDTQYF. As DNA, the CDR3 is TGTGCCAGCAGTTTATATCCTAGCACAGATACGCAGTATTTT.

This chain links TRBV6-1 with TRBJ1-1; no reliable D call. The CDR3 runs 15 residues. Deletions cut 2 bases from V and 1 base from J, with 11 bases between. The germline V gene has CDR1 MNHNS and CDR2 SASEGT. The CDR3 DNA sequence: TGTGCCAGCAGTGAATTTCCGGGTTGGAACACTGAAGCTTTCTTT. This translates into CASSEFPGWNTEAFF.

The chain joins TRBV9 to TRBJ2-1; perhaps TRBD1 as D (5 bases). Germline loops: CDR1 SGDLS, CDR2 YYNGEE. This CDR3 spans 11 amino acids. V shed 2 bases and J shed 10 bases, with 7 bases lying between them. CDR3 region: CASSVGREQFF. In DNA, the CDR3 is TGTGCCAGCAGCGTGGGGCGGGAGCAGTTCTTC.

The chain is built from TRBV7-9 and TRBJ1-1; tentatively, D is TRBD1 (6 bases). Trimming removed 7 bases at V and 0 bases at J, with 15 bases between. Germline V gene data show CDR1 as SEHNR and CDR2 as FQNEAQ (reference sequence). The CDR3 has 15 residues. CDR3 in amino acids: CASTKPRQVNTEAFF. CDR3 nucleotide sequence: TGTGCCAGCACCAAACCTCGACAGGTGAACACTGAAGCTTTCTTT.

The genes are TRBV28 and TRBJ2-7; D remains ambiguous. The CDR3 is 13 amino acids. Trimming shortened V by 2 bases and J by 2 bases, and 7 bases separated the two germline ends. Germline loops: CDR1 MDHEN, CDR2 SYDVKM. The CDR3 bases are TGTGCCAGCAGTTTAGAAACACCCTACGAGCAGTACTTC. Translation: CASSLETPYEQYF. The full variable domain, completed using reference TRBV28 and TRBJ2-7, is DVKVTQSSRYLVKRTGEKVFLECVQDMDHENMFWYRQDPGLGLRLIYFSYDVKMKEKGDIPEGYSVSREKKERFSLILESASTNQTSMYLCASSLETPYEQYFGPGTRLTVT.

This CDR3 is CASRGLYEQYF. The CDR3 bases are TGTGCCAGCAGAGGACTTTACGAGCAGTACTTC. J is TRBJ2-7 and V is TRBV2; D is possibly TRBD2 (5 bases). Germline lookup yields CDR1 SNHLY and CDR2 FYNNEI. Trimming cost V 6 bases and J 4 bases, with 7 bases left between them. The CDR3 consists of 11 residues.

This clone was observed a few times. J is TRBJ1-2 and V is TRBV5-4; D is uncertain. CDR3 length: 14 residues. The V end lost 0 bases, the J end lost 3 bases, and 9 bases lay between the germline ends. Per the germline V gene, CDR1 is SGHNT and CDR2 is YYREEE (reference sequence). The CDR3 spells CASSLAVRDYGYTF. The CDR3 DNA is TGTGCCAGCAGCTTGGCCGTCAGAGACTATGGCTACACCTTC.

This chain uses TRBV5-6 with TRBJ1-1, with TRBD1 identical over 7 bases. The CDR3 has 15 amino acids. Trimming cost V 0 bases and J 8 bases; bases outside gene matches: 10. CDR1 and CDR2 (germline): SGHDT, YYEEEE. CDR3 DNA sequence: TGTGCCAGCAGCTTGGGGAGACAGGGTTTCGGAGAAGCTTTCTTT. It codes for CASSLGRQGFGEAFF.

This chain links TRBV19 with TRBJ2-1, with TRBD2 matching over 14 bases. The CDR3 is 17 residues long. The germline CDR1 and CDR2 sequences are LNHDA and SQIVND (reference sequence). The junction had 6 bases not matched to a gene; V was cut back by 4 bases and J by 4 bases. CDR3 DNA: TGTGCCAGTAGTACAGTGGGACTAGCGGGGGTATACAATGAGCAGTTCTTC. It translates to CASSTVGLAGVYNEQFF.

The table lists this clone with a count of one. The chain combines TRBV5-1 with TRBJ1-3; D gene uncertain. The CDR3 totals 15 residues. In germline, CDR1 is SGHRS, CDR2 YFSETQ. Trimming removed 1 base from V and 2 bases from J, with 10 bases in between. The CDR3 protein is CASSLRAGTGNTIYF. CDR3 coding DNA: TGCGCCAGCAGCTTGAGGGCTGGGACTGGAAACACCATATATTTT.

As for this clone: Other DNA variants within this sample encode the same CDR3. V is TRBV29-1 and J is TRBJ1-1, with D maybe TRBD1 (5 bases). The CDR3 sequence is 13 residues long. Germline loops: CDR1 SQVTM, CDR2 ANQGSEA. The V gene lost 7 bases and the J gene lost 5 bases, with 17 bases spanning the gap. The CDR3 protein is CSAGDLEGTEAFF. The CDR3 nucleotides are TGCAGCGCTGGGGACCTAGAGGGGACTGAAGCTTTCTTT. The whole variable domain, filled in from reference TRBV29-1 and TRBJ1-1, reads SAVISQKPSRDICQRGTSLTIQCQVDSQVTMMFWYRQQPGQSLTLIATANQGSEATYESGFVIDKFPISRPNLTFSTLTVSNMSPEDSSIYLCSAGDLEGTEAFFGQGTRLTVV.

The chain links TRBV18 to TRBJ2-1; 7 positions match TRBD2. V lost 4 bases, J lost 0 bases, and 9 bases stayed unmatched. Per germline, CDR1 KGHSH and CDR2 LQKENI. CDR3 length equals 17 residues. CDR3 in amino acids: CASSLSLAGSSYNEQFF. In nucleotides, the CDR3 is TGTGCCAGCTCACTCTCCTTAGCGGGCTCCTCCTACAATGAGCAGTTCTTC.

The chain combines TRBV10-3 with TRBJ1-2; D unresolved. V was cut by 6 bases and J by 0 bases, with 14 bases left in between. CDR1 is ENHRY and CDR2 is SYGVKD in the germline V gene. The CDR3 runs to 15 residues. CDR3 residues: CAIRSKETPNYGYTF. The CDR3 nucleotides are TGTGCCATCAGATCCAAGGAGACCCCTAACTATGGCTACACCTTC.

V usage is TRBV5-8 and J usage is TRBJ2-3, with a possible D match to TRBD2 (6 bases). The CDR3 has 17 amino acids. Germline V CDR1 and CDR2: SGHTS, YDEGEE. Trimming removed 0 bases from V and 1 base from J, with 15 bases in between. CDR3 DNA: TGTGCCAGCAGCTTGGGGTTTGGAGGGCCTGGCACAGATACGCAGTATTTT. This encodes CASSLGFGGPGTDTQYF.

This chain links TRBV30 with TRBJ2-5; 8 bases align to TRBD1. Germline lookup yields CDR1 GTSNPN and CDR2 SVGIG (reference sequence). The CDR3 consists of 15 residues. Trimming took 7 bases from V and 5 from J; bases not matched to a gene: 15. The CDR3 loop is CASTSRTGSLETQYF. The DNA for the CDR3 is TGTGCCTCAACCTCCCGGACAGGGAGTTTGGAGACCCAGTACTTC.

The CDR3 nucleotides read TGTGCCAGCAGCCAAGTTCTATTGACCGAGGACCTTAGCAATCAGCCCCAGCATTTT. This translates into CASSQVLLTEDLSNQPQHF. This chain uses TRBV4-2 with TRBJ1-5; D not certain. With 1 base removed from V and 0 bases from J, the gap between germline ends came to 19 bases. Germline V gene lookup returns CDR1 LGHNA and CDR2 YNFKEQ. The CDR3 is 19 amino acids.

This clone was counted once. The chain employs TRBV18 and TRBJ2-7; 9 nucleotides line up with TRBD1. CDR3 length equals 17 residues. V was pared by 6 bases and J by 0 bases, with 12 bases of the junction left unmatched. CDR1 and CDR2 (germline): KGHSH, LQKENI. The CDR3 sequence: CASSTWGQGTFSYEQYF. The CDR3 DNA sequence: TGTGCCAGCTCCACCTGGGGACAGGGAACGTTCTCCTACGAGCAGTACTTC.

The chain links TRBV19 to TRBJ1-4; a weak D match, TRBD1 (6 bases). Trimming cost V 6 bases and J 4 bases, with 15 bases left between them. This CDR3 region has 15 residues. CDR1 is LNHDA and CDR2 is SQIVND in the germline V gene (reference sequence). Here the CDR3 DNA reads TGTGCCAGTAGCATCCAGGGGTCTCATAATGAAAAACTGTTTTTT. Its translation: CASSIQGSHNEKLFF.

The chain carries TRBV5-6 and TRBJ2-2; D gene unclear. Trimming cost V 6 bases and J 2 bases, with 11 bases left between them. This CDR3 has 14 amino acids. Germline-derived CDR1 and CDR2 are SGHDT and YYEEEE. The CDR3 DNA follows: TGTGCCAGCACCCTGATCCCAAACACCGGGGAGCTGTTTTTT. Its translation: CASTLIPNTGELFF.

The chain links TRBV19 to TRBJ1-6; 12 nucleotides align to TRBD1. V shed 4 bases and J 8 bases; nucleotides not matched to a gene: 3. This CDR3 spans 15 amino acids. CDR1 and CDR2 from the germline V gene are LNHDA and SQIVND (reference sequence). CDR3 amino acids: CASSTGQGAYSPLHF. CDR3 coding DNA: TGTGCCAGTAGTACGGGACAGGGGGCTTATTCACCCCTCCACTTT.

This sequence joins TRBV5-1 and TRBJ1-4; no clear D gene. This CDR3 has 16 residues. The V gene lost 0 bases and the J gene lost 0 bases, with 9 bases spanning the gap. Looked up from germline, CDR1 is SGHRS and CDR2 is YFSETQ. The DNA of the CDR3 is TGCGCCAGCAGCTTGGCCGCGCGCGCAACTAATGAAAAACTGTTTTTT. This translates into CASSLAARATNEKLFF.

The J gene is TRBJ1-2, the V gene TRBV7-6, with no clear D. Trimming removed 2 bases from V and 1 base from J, with 23 bases in between. The CDR3 consists of 19 residues. Germline V lookup: CDR1 SGHVS, CDR2 FNYEAQ. CDR3 in amino acids: CASSLKSPLSPAGNYGYTF. For the CDR3, the DNA is TGTGCCAGCAGCTTAAAGAGCCCTCTTTCTCCCGCGGGTAACTATGGCTACACCTTC.

This clone appeared once. The J gene is TRBJ1-6, the V gene TRBV11-2; 10 nucleotides line up with TRBD1. Germline V gene data show CDR1 as SGHAT and CDR2 as FQNNGV. This CDR3 spans 16 amino acids. V gave up 2 bases and J gave up 6 bases; unmatched junction bases: 4. The CDR3 sequence: CASSLTRTGGNSPLHF. The CDR3 DNA is TGTGCCAGCAGCTTAACCCGGACAGGGGGTAATTCACCCCTCCACTTT.

This chain uses TRBV4-1 with TRBJ2-1, with 9 positions matching TRBD2. The CDR3 extends over 16 amino acids. V dropped 3 bases and J dropped 4; count of bases not matched to a gene: 7. Germline assignment: CDR1 MGHRA and CDR2 YSYEKL. The CDR3: CASSQPGLADYNEQFF. The CDR3 coding sequence is TGCGCCAGCAGCCAGCCGGGACTAGCAGATTACAATGAGCAGTTCTTC.

The chain carries TRBV10-1 and TRBJ1-5; 9 bases fit TRBD1. The trim removed 5 bases at V and 0 bases at J, leaving 8 bases unmatched. Germline CDR1 and CDR2: WNHNN and SYGVQD (reference sequence). The CDR3 runs 17 residues. The DNA of the CDR3 is TGCGCCAGCAGTTTCCGGACAGGGGAGGATAGCAATCAGCCCCAGCATTTT. Its translation is CASSFRTGEDSNQPQHF.